This T cell receptor (beta chain) originates from a study of metastatic and nonmetastatic thyroid tumors. Not a single patient had been given any form of treatment at any point before undergoing thyroid surgery. This clone was seen repeatedly, ten times or more. The germline V and J ends were trimmed by 8 bases and 0 bases, with 24 bases remaining between them. The CDR3 loop spans 18 amino acids. Germline values: CDR1 MNHEY, CDR2 SMNVEV (reference sequence). MiXCR re-clonotyped the PCR reads for TCRdb. Among tens of thousands of clones listed, approximately 12% were seen once. The sequenced sample was tumor tissue. The chain employs TRBV27 and TRBJ2-3, with TRBD1 as a possible D gene (5 bases). This sequence originates from a female donor with papillary thyroid cancer or a benign thyroid nodule (not recorded which). Some clones in this sample may be carry-over from other donors' samples. CDR3 protein: CASGPSAGHLTSTDTQYF. In nucleotides, the CDR3 is TGTGCCAGCGGTCCAAGCGCAGGACACCTTACTAGCACAGATACGCAGTATTTT.